The 2 T cell receptor beta chains below were found in one sample sequenced in a study of beta chain features in type 1 diabetes. The entirety of the isolated RNA underwent reverse transcription, so expressed TCRB transcripts were sequenced. Generated by immunoSEQ multiplex PCR, the TCRdb table keeps only in-frame clones and is missing some. The sample holds about 290,000 clones; 8% are singletons and the top ten take more than 1%. Sequencing used central memory CD4+ T cells from blood. The receptors derive from a woman younger than 30 in good health.

This rearrangement joins TRBV30 to TRBJ1-2; TRBD1 matches at 7 bases. Per germline, CDR1 GTSNPN and CDR2 SVGIG (reference sequence). Unmatched junction bases numbered 13, after V lost 1 base and J lost 5 bases. CDR3 size: 16 residues. The CDR3, as DNA: TGTGCCTGGAGTGAAATTCAGACAGGGTTAGGTTATGGCTACACCTTC. Residues: CAWSEIQTGLGYGYTF.

This clone was counted at least ten times. The gene calls are TRBV7-2 and TRBJ1-2; possible D gene TRBD1, 5 bases. Germline V gives CDR1 SGHTA, CDR2 FQGNSA. V was clipped by 5 bases and J by 0 bases, with 16 bases between them. The CDR3 extends over 16 amino acids. CDR3 in amino acids: CASSPSQGHANYGYTF. The CDR3, as DNA: TGTGCCAGCAGCCCTAGTCAGGGCCATGCTAACTATGGCTACACCTTC.